These T cell receptor beta chains were read from a single sample in a study of CD8 T cells in ankylosing spondylitis. TCRdb processed the 5' RACE reads anew with MiXCR; each CDR3 protein has one entry. The repertoire holds roughly 120,000 distinct CDR3 sequences, with roughly an eighth as singletons. Specimen: blood, either unsorted or a sorted T cell fraction (not recorded which). The receptors shown here come from a female donor with ankylosing spondylitis or in good health (not recorded which). CDR3s include the opening cysteine and the closing phenylalanine or tryptophan. The D gene is left open where the match is weak. Some rows mark clone size as missing; the rest say once, few, many or name a class of expanded clone.

d_call	clone_size	v_call	j_call	cdr3_aa	cdr3_nt
TRBD1	many	TRBV28	TRBJ1-2	CASSLTGQGNYGYTF	TGTGCCAGCAGTTTAACGGGACAGGGGAACTATGGCTACACCTTC
-	-	TRBV27	TRBJ2-7	CASSLRVGGGSYEQYF	TGTGCCAGCAGTTTAAGGGTAGGGGGAGGCTCCTACGAGCAGTACTTC
-	-	TRBV6-1	TRBJ2-1	CASSEAPGEQFF	TGTGCCAGCAGTGAAGCGCCGGGGGAGCAGTTCTTC
TRBD1	few	TRBV7-9	TRBJ1-2	CASSLGDRVFDGYTF	TGTGCCAGCAGCTTAGGGGACAGGGTTTTCGATGGCTACACCTTC
TRBD1	many	TRBV10-3	TRBJ1-6	CATAGGQGGNSPLHF	TGTGCCACAGCGGGGGGACAGGGGGGCAATTCACCCCTCCACTTT
TRBD1	many	TRBV5-1	TRBJ2-1	CASSWGTDYEQFF	TGCGCCAGCAGCTGGGGGACAGACTATGAGCAGTTCTTC
-	-	TRBV12-3/TRBV12-4	TRBJ2-3	CASNFGGKGSQYF	TGTGCCAGCAATTTCGGAGGGAAAGGGTCGCAGTATTTT
TRBD2	many	TRBV20-1	TRBJ2-5	CSASTSGSVETQYF	TGCAGTGCTAGTACTAGCGGGAGCGTCGAGACCCAGTACTTC
-	many	TRBV20-1	TRBJ1-2	CSAREQFSYGYTF	TGCAGTGCTAGAGAGCAGTTTTCCTATGGCTACACCTTC
-	many	TRBV5-1	TRBJ2-3	CASSLGDSHTDTQYF	TGCGCCAGCAGCTTGGGGGACTCCCACACAGATACGCAGTATTTT
-	few	TRBV7-9	TRBJ2-3	CASRLFTGSTDTQYF	TGTGCCAGCAGACTCTTCACGGGAAGCACAGATACGCAGTATTTT
-	many	TRBV7-3	TRBJ2-1	CASSPPGSAGMNEQFF	TGTGCCAGCAGCCCCCCTGGAAGCGCGGGCATGAATGAGCAGTTCTTC
TRBD1	few	TRBV5-1	TRBJ1-2	CASSTRDRGYGYTF	TGCGCCAGCAGCACCCGGGACAGGGGGTATGGCTACACCTTC
TRBD2	-	TRBV7-2	TRBJ2-3	CASSPTSGRDTQYF	TGTGCCAGCAGCCCAACTAGCGGGAGAGATACGCAGTATTTT
TRBD1	few	TRBV7-2	TRBJ1-4	CASSPRTGRGEKLFF	TGTGCCAGCAGCCCTCGGACAGGGCGGGGGGAAAAACTGTTTTTT
-	many	TRBV5-1	TRBJ2-4	CASSLGGTANIQYF	TGCGCCAGCAGCTTGGGAGGGACGGCAAACATTCAGTACTTC
-	many	TRBV5-6	TRBJ1-1	CASSLAGSNTEAFF	TGTGCCAGCAGCTTGGCCGGCTCGAACACTGAAGCTTTCTTT
TRBD1	many	TRBV20-1	TRBJ2-7	CSAQDREYEQYF	TGCAGTGCCCAGGACAGGGAGTACGAGCAGTACTTC
-	many	TRBV7-2	TRBJ2-6	CASSLIPSGANVLTF	TGTGCCAGCAGCTTAATACCCTCTGGGGCCAACGTCCTGACTTTC
TRBD2	-	TRBV7-2	TRBJ2-1	CASSFLVSGRASEQFF	TGTGCCAGCAGCTTCTTGGTGAGCGGGAGGGCCTCGGAGCAGTTCTTC
TRBD1	few	TRBV2	TRBJ2-5	CASSGQGSREETQYF	TGTGCCAGCAGCGGACAGGGAAGTCGAGAAGAGACCCAGTACTTC
-	-	TRBV5-5	TRBJ1-2	CASSLVGDYGYTF	TGTGCCAGCAGCTTGGTGGGAGACTATGGCTACACCTTC
-	few	TRBV5-1	TRBJ1-1	CASSLGAQMNTEAFF	TGCGCCAGCAGCTTGGGGGCACAGATGAACACTGAAGCTTTCTTT
-	few	TRBV29-1	TRBJ1-2	CSVEEGEGNYGYTF	TGCAGCGTTGAAGAGGGAGAGGGAAACTATGGCTACACCTTC
-	many	TRBV12-3/TRBV12-4	TRBJ2-5	CASSPTRGLETQYF	TGTGCCAGCAGTCCTACACGGGGTTTAGAGACCCAGTACTTC
TRBD2	few	TRBV20-1	TRBJ2-3	CSARIAGVDTQYF	TGCAGTGCTAGAATTGCGGGGGTGGATACGCAGTATTTT
-	-	TRBV20-1	TRBJ2-7	CSAKRGLVEQYF	TGCAGTGCCAAGAGGGGACTGGTGGAGCAGTACTTC
-	few	TRBV5-1	TRBJ2-7	CASSNTHGQYF	TGCGCCAGCAGCAACACGCACGGGCAGTACTTC
-	-	TRBV19	TRBJ1-2	CASSIWAPSAGYTF	TGTGCCAGTAGTATCTGGGCCCCTTCCGCGGGCTACACCTTC
-	-	TRBV24-1	TRBJ1-3	CATSDPGSGNTIYF	TGTGCCACCAGTGACCCGGGCTCTGGAAACACCATATATTTT
-	many	TRBV20-1	TRBJ1-1	CSARIPGAEAFF	TGCAGTGCTAGAATACCAGGGGCGGAAGCTTTCTTT
TRBD2	few	TRBV19	TRBJ2-1	CATNPSGGLGWVNEQFF	TGTGCCACCAATCCGAGCGGGGGGCTGGGCTGGGTTAATGAGCAGTTCTTC
TRBD1	-	TRBV18	TRBJ1-2	CASSPEWTGFTF	TGTGCCAGCTCACCGGAATGGACAGGGTTCACCTTC
-	few	TRBV20-1	TRBJ2-7	CSAREKPKGRSTAYEQYF	TGCAGTGCTAGAGAAAAACCGAAGGGGCGTTCGACGGCCTACGAGCAGTACTTC
TRBD1	-	TRBV19	TRBJ1-5	CASLKGDSRYQPQHF	TGTGCCAGTCTCAAAGGGGACAGCCGATATCAGCCCCAGCATTTT
TRBD1	-	TRBV5-1	TRBJ2-7	CASSLVSGGSYEQYF	TGCGCCAGCAGCTTGGTTTCAGGGGGATCCTACGAGCAGTACTTC